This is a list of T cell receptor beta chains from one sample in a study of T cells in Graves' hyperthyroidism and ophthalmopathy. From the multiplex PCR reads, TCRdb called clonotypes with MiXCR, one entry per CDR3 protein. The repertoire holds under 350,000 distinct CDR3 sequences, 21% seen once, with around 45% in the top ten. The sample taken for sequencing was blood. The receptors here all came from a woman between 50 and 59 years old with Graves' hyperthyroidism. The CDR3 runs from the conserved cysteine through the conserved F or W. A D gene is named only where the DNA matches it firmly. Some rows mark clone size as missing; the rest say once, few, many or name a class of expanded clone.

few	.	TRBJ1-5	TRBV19	TGTGCCAGTAGTATACTCCAAGGAGGAGGGGACAATCAGCCCCAGCATTTT	CASSILQGGGDNQPQHF
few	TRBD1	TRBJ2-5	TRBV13	TGTGCCAGCAGCGCCGGGACAGGGATGGAGACCCAGTACTTC	CASSAGTGMETQYF
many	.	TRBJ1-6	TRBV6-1	TGTGCCAGCAGTGTCTTCGGGGGGGACTATAATTCACCCCTCCACTTT	CASSVFGGDYNSPLHF
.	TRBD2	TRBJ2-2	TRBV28	TGTGCCAGCAGTTTGTGGGGGACTAGCGGGGGGGCGAACACCGGGGAGCTGTTTTTT	CASSLWGTSGGANTGELFF
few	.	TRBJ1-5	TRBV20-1	TGCAGTGCTAGAGCAAAGACCTCAGGCGTTTTATGGCCCCAGCATTTT	CSARAKTSGVLWPQHF
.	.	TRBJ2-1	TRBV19	TGTGCCAGTAGTATACGGGACAATGAGCAGTTCTTC	CASSIRDNEQFF
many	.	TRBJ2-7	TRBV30	TGTGCCTGGAGTGAGATGAACGAGCAGTACTTC	CAWSEMNEQYF
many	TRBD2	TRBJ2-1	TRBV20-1	TGCAGTGCTAGAGTTCCTGCCGGGACTAGGGGCGGTGAGCAGTTCTTC	CSARVPAGTRGGEQFF
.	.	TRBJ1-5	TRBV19	TGTGCCAGTAGAATAAACGGACAAAGCAATCAGCCCCAGCATTTT	CASRINGQSNQPQHF
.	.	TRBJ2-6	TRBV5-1	TGCGCCAGCAGCTCGGACAACTCTGGGGCCAACGTCCTGACTTTC	CASSSDNSGANVLTF
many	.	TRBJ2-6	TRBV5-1	TGCGCCAGCAGCTCCATAGGGTTCTCTGGGGCCAACGTCCTGACTTTC	CASSSIGFSGANVLTF
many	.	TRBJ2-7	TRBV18	TGTGCCAGCTCCTCCTCCGAAGGGTACGAGCAGTACTTC	CASSSSEGYEQYF
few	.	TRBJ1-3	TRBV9	TGTGCCAGCAGCGTCAGCATGAGCTCTGGAAACACCATATATTTT	CASSVSMSSGNTIYF
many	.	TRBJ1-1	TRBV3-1	TGTGCCAGCAGCCGATTGGGGGGGAACACTGAAGCTTTCTTT	CASSRLGGNTEAFF
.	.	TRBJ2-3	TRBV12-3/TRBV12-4	TGTGCCAGCAGCCGCTTACCCCGTAGCACAGATACGCAGTATTTT	CASSRLPRSTDTQYF
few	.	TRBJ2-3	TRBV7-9	TGTGCCAGCAGCTTACAGTCAGATACGCAGTATTTT	CASSLQSDTQYF
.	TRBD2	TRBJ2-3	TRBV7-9	TGTGCCAGCAGCCTGTATCCACGTGCGGGAGTCACAGATACGCAGTATTTT	CASSLYPRAGVTDTQYF
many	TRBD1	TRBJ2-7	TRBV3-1	TGTGCCAGCAGCCAAGGGGCGACAGGGGGCCACGAGCAGTACTTC	CASSQGATGGHEQYF
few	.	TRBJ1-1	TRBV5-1	TGCGCCAGCAGCCCGGAAATCAGTAACACTGAAGCTTTCTTT	CASSPEISNTEAFF
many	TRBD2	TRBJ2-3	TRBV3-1	TGTGCCAGTAGCGGGACGACGCAGTATTTT	CASSGTTQYF
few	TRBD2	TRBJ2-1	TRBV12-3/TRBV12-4	TGTGCCAGCAGGCCTAGCGGTCGCTCCTACAATGAGCAGCTCTTC	CASRPSGRSYNEQLF
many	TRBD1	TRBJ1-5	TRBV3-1	TGTGCCAGCAGCGCCGGAAGGACAGGGCGAAACAATCAGCCCCAGCATTTT	CASSAGRTGRNNQPQHF
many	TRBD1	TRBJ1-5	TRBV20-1	TGCAGTGGCTCCTCCCCCGGGACAGGGAAAAGCAATCAGCCCCAGCATTTT	CSGSSPGTGKSNQPQHF